The clone carrying this T cell receptor (beta chain) came up once. Its antigen is not identified. For sorted subsets, 150 to 200 ng DNA per replicate equaled some 27,000 T cell genomes. TCRdb's table, derived via immunoSEQ multiplex PCR, lists solely in-frame clones and lacks some. The sample lists some 2,100,000 clones, approximately 96% occurring once. This sample is drawn from a study of shared clonotypes between healthy human individuals. General observations from the study: Larger estimated richness was generally seen in naive subsets than in memory subsets.

Those who donated were healthy HIV-negative adults, with no recent acute infections or vaccinations reported. Trimming cost V 9 bases and J 1 base; bases outside gene matches: 11. Germline assignment: CDR1 PRHDT and CDR2 FYEKMQ (reference sequence). The CDR3 length is 15 residues. The sequenced sample was naive CD4+ T cells sorted from blood. Subset: CD45RA+ positively selected. This receptor was obtained from a man aged 18 to 30 in good health. The chain links TRBV13 to TRBJ2-5, with 7 bases aligning to TRBD1. CDR3 in amino acids: CASRRVGTAQETQYF. In nucleotides, the CDR3 is TGTGCCAGTAGGCGGGTAGGGACAGCCCAAGAGACCCAGTACTTC.